A selection of T cell receptor beta chains follows, all from one sample in a study of cytomegalovirus exposure and HLA in healthy donors. Repertoires were generated with immunoSEQ multiplex PCR, while TCRdb's copy carries only in-frame clones and drops some. The sample shows approximately 110,000 clones, around 81% of them seen only once. Sequences were obtained from PBMCs. All receptors come from a woman aged 25 to 39 in good health and CMV-seronegative. The CDR3 runs from the conserved cysteine through the conserved F or W. Each record gives: clone size, D gene, J gene, V gene, CDR3 DNA, CDR3 protein. A D gene is named only where the DNA matches it firmly. Size is omitted from some rows. Given values are once, few, many or a class for expanded clones.

clone size: few
D gene: .
J gene: TRBJ1-5
V gene: TRBV7-9
CDR3 DNA: TGTGCCAGCAGCTTAGGAGCTCAGCCCCAGCATTTT
CDR3 protein: CASSLGAQPQHF

clone size: .
D gene: .
J gene: TRBJ2-5
V gene: TRBV7-9
CDR3 DNA: TGTGCCAGCAGCTTAATAAAGGGGAAAGAGACCCAGTACTTC
CDR3 protein: CASSLIKGKETQYF

clone size: .
D gene: .
J gene: TRBJ2-2
V gene: TRBV27
CDR3 DNA: TGTGCCAGCAGGCCGGGTAACACCGGGGAGCTGTTTTTT
CDR3 protein: CASRPGNTGELFF

clone size: .
D gene: .
J gene: TRBJ2-7
V gene: TRBV2
CDR3 DNA: TGTGCCACTTCGGCCGACACGGTCTTCTACGAGCAGTACTTC
CDR3 protein: CATSADTVFYEQYF

clone size: .
D gene: .
J gene: TRBJ2-1
V gene: TRBV6-6
CDR3 DNA: TGTGCCAGCGGGGGACTTTACAATGAGCAGTTCTTC
CDR3 protein: CASGGLYNEQFF

clone size: .
D gene: TRBD2
J gene: TRBJ2-5
V gene: TRBV9
CDR3 DNA: TGTGCCAGCAGCCCGGGACTAGCCCGACCCCTGCAAGAGACCCAGTACTTC
CDR3 protein: CASSPGLARPLQETQYF

clone size: .
D gene: .
J gene: TRBJ2-5
V gene: TRBV7-9
CDR3 DNA: TGTGCCAGCAGCTTAAGGGCGGGGGCCGCGGGAGTTTTGGAGACCCAGTACTTC
CDR3 protein: CASSLRAGAAGVLETQYF

clone size: .
D gene: .
J gene: TRBJ2-3
V gene: TRBV5-6
CDR3 DNA: TGTGCCAGCAGCTTGGGGCGGAGGCGTGATACGCAGTATTTT
CDR3 protein: CASSLGRRRDTQYF

clone size: few
D gene: TRBD2
J gene: TRBJ2-7
V gene: TRBV7-9
CDR3 DNA: TGTGCCAGCAGCCGGGGGAACCCTAGCGGACCCTACGAGCAGTACTTC
CDR3 protein: CASSRGNPSGPYEQYF

clone size: .
D gene: .
J gene: TRBJ1-1
V gene: TRBV11-2
CDR3 DNA: TGTGCCAGCATAGGGGGGGGATGGGGCACTGAAGCTTTCTTT
CDR3 protein: CASIGGGWGTEAFF

clone size: few
D gene: .
J gene: TRBJ2-3
V gene: TRBV10-1
CDR3 DNA: TGCGCCAGCAGTGAGTTGAGGAGCACAGATACGCAGTATTTT
CDR3 protein: CASSELRSTDTQYF

clone size: .
D gene: .
J gene: TRBJ2-7
V gene: TRBV5-5
CDR3 DNA: TGTGCCAGCAGAAGCGGAACATTCGGATCCTACGAGCAGTACTTC
CDR3 protein: CASRSGTFGSYEQYF

clone size: .
D gene: TRBD1
J gene: TRBJ1-5
V gene: TRBV4-1
CDR3 DNA: TGCGCCAGCAGCCCGAGGGACAGCTCGAATCAGCCCCAGCATTTT
CDR3 protein: CASSPRDSSNQPQHF

clone size: .
D gene: .
J gene: TRBJ2-7
V gene: TRBV7-8
CDR3 DNA: TGTGCCAGCAGCTTAAGAACTAGCAAATGGTACGAGCAGTACTTC
CDR3 protein: CASSLRTSKWYEQYF

clone size: .
D gene: .
J gene: TRBJ2-1
V gene: TRBV5-1
CDR3 DNA: TGCGCCAGCAGCTTGGTTTTTAGAGAGCAGTTCTTC
CDR3 protein: CASSLVFREQFF

clone size: few
D gene: TRBD1
J gene: TRBJ1-6
V gene: TRBV27
CDR3 DNA: TGTGCCAGCAGATCGACAGGGTCCTCCTATAATTCACCCCTCCACTTT
CDR3 protein: CASRSTGSSYNSPLHF

clone size: .
D gene: .
J gene: TRBJ1-4
V gene: TRBV12-2
CDR3 DNA: TGTGCAAGTCGCTTACCCGTAGGGGATAATACAACTAATGAAAAACTGTTTTTT
CDR3 protein: CASRLPVGDNTTNEKLFF

clone size: once
D gene: .
J gene: TRBJ2-7
V gene: TRBV10-3
CDR3 DNA: TGTGCCATCTCCGAAAAGACTAGCTACGAGCAGTACTTC
CDR3 protein: CAISEKTSYEQYF

clone size: .
D gene: TRBD1
J gene: TRBJ1-2
V gene: TRBV19
CDR3 DNA: TGTGCCAGTAGGATCGATCAAGGGACAGACTATGGCTACACCTTC
CDR3 protein: CASRIDQGTDYGYTF

clone size: .
D gene: TRBD2
J gene: TRBJ2-7
V gene: TRBV10-1
CDR3 DNA: TGCGCCAGCGGCTCTAGCGGCTACGAGCAGTACTTC
CDR3 protein: CASGSSGYEQYF

clone size: .
D gene: .
J gene: TRBJ2-1
V gene: TRBV7-2
CDR3 DNA: TGTGCCAGCAGCAACGACTACTCCTACAATGAGCAGTTCTTC
CDR3 protein: CASSNDYSYNEQFF

clone size: .
D gene: TRBD1
J gene: TRBJ2-7
V gene: TRBV19
CDR3 DNA: TGTGCCAGTAGCCTGGGACAGGGCCCCTACGAGCAGTACTTC
CDR3 protein: CASSLGQGPYEQYF

clone size: .
D gene: .
J gene: TRBJ1-5
V gene: TRBV19
CDR3 DNA: TGTGCCAGTAGTGTTTCGGGGGTTGATAGCAATCAGCCCCAGCATTTT
CDR3 protein: CASSVSGVDSNQPQHF

clone size: .
D gene: .
J gene: TRBJ1-2
V gene: TRBV5-1
CDR3 DNA: TGCGCCAGCAGCACATCAGGGGTCTTGGGTGGCTACACCTTC
CDR3 protein: CASSTSGVLGGYTF

clone size: .
D gene: .
J gene: TRBJ1-1
V gene: TRBV18
CDR3 DNA: TGTGCCAGCTCACCAGGGGGGGCAGGGAACACTGAAGCTTTCTTT
CDR3 protein: CASSPGGAGNTEAFF

clone size: .
D gene: .
J gene: TRBJ2-1
V gene: TRBV7-9
CDR3 DNA: TGTGCCAGCAGCTTAGCCAGGGACTATGAGCAGTTCTTC
CDR3 protein: CASSLARDYEQFF

clone size: .
D gene: TRBD2
J gene: TRBJ2-7
V gene: TRBV30
CDR3 DNA: TGTGCCTGGAGCGTGGGAGGGTTTCTCTACGAGCAGTACTTC
CDR3 protein: CAWSVGGFLYEQYF

clone size: .
D gene: .
J gene: TRBJ1-1
V gene: TRBV14
CDR3 DNA: TGTGCCAGCAGCCATAACAGGGTAGGCACTGAAGCTTTCTTT
CDR3 protein: CASSHNRVGTEAFF